The 23 T cell receptor beta chains below were found in one sample sequenced in a study of Graves' ophthalmopathy and Graves' hyperthyroidism. TCR beta CDR3 amplification used RNA transcripts. HTBI primers were employed in first-round RT-PCR, then a second-round multiplex PCR followed. TCRdb analysed the multiplex PCR reads with MiXCR anew, one entry per CDR3 protein. The table has some 360,000 distinct CDR3 sequences, 17% seen once; the top ten hold roughly 2.3%. Sequences were obtained from peripheral blood. All receptors come from an adult woman with stable Graves' hyperthyroidism.

The chain uses TRBV5-1 and TRBJ2-5, with D hard to call. The V end lost 1 base, the J end lost 5 bases, and 12 bases lay between the germline ends. The CDR3 totals 14 residues. Germline CDR1 is SGHRS and CDR2 is YFSETQ. The CDR3 reads CASSLYTDDETQYF. The CDR3 DNA follows: TGCGCCAGCAGCTTGTATACCGACGATGAGACCCAGTACTTC.

Ten or more counts support this clonotype. This chain uses TRBV7-3 with TRBJ1-2, with 9 bases identical to TRBD1. Germline assignment: CDR1 SGHTA and CDR2 FQGTGA. V shed 4 bases, J shed 6 bases, and the junction held 3 bases outside the gene matches. The CDR3 sequence is 13 residues long. The CDR3 region has the DNA TGTGCCAGCAGCTCGCGGACAGGGGATGGCTACACCTTC. Residues: CASSSRTGDGYTF.

This clonotype was seen at least ten times. The V call is TRBV7-2, the J call TRBJ1-6; perhaps TRBD1 as D (5 bases). V was trimmed by 4 bases and J by 0 bases, leaving 19 bases between them. There are 19 residues in the CDR3. Germline V gives CDR1 SGHTA, CDR2 FQGNSA. The CDR3 loop reads CASSSYPGLVSSYNSPLHF. The CDR3 DNA is TGTGCCAGCAGCTCCTATCCGGGACTTGTTAGCTCCTATAATTCACCCCTCCACTTT.

This clonotype was counted at least ten times. J is TRBJ2-5 and V is TRBV2, with D tentatively TRBD2 (6 bases). This CDR3 has 15 amino acids. Trimming removed 8 bases at V and 5 bases at J, with 21 bases between. Germline CDR1 is SNHLY and CDR2 is FYNNEI. The chain's CDR3 is CASLLLRDSTETQYF. DNA of the CDR3: TGTGCCAGCCTACTCCTCCGGGACTCTACGGAGACCCAGTACTTC.

This clonotype was observed at least ten times. The chain employs TRBV6-2 or TRBV6-3 and TRBJ2-7; D gene uncertain. V was trimmed by 8 bases and J by 5 bases, leaving 13 bases between them. This CDR3 is 12 amino acids long. Per germline, CDR1 MNHEY and CDR2 SVGEGT. CDR3 in amino acids: CASCLSFDEQYF. CDR3 bases: TGTGCCAGCTGCCTGAGTTTCGACGAGCAGTACTTC.

At least ten counts were recorded for this clonotype. The rearrangement joins TRBV12-3 or TRBV12-4 to TRBJ2-2, with 7 positions matching TRBD2. This CDR3 has 15 residues. Trimming at V came to 6 bases and at J to 5 bases, leaving 9 bases not matched to a gene. The DNA of the CDR3 is TGTGCCAGCAGGGGGGGGGAGTGGAGGACCGGGGAGCTGTTTTTT. Its protein is CASRGGEWRTGELFF.

This clonotype occurred many times. This chain joins TRBV12-3 or TRBV12-4 and TRBJ2-7; 9 bases agree with TRBD1. V dropped 0 bases and J dropped 6; count of bases not matched to a gene: 3. CDR3 length: 14 residues. This CDR3 is CASSLAQGAPEQYF. The CDR3 DNA reads as TGTGCCAGCAGTTTAGCACAGGGGGCCCCCGAGCAGTACTTC.

This clonotype was counted ten times or more. V is TRBV20-1 and J is TRBJ1-2; TRBD1 matches at 7 bases. The CDR3 covers 13 residues. The germline CDR1 and CDR2 sequences are DFQATT and SNEGSKA (reference sequence). The V segment lost 5 bases and the J segment 3 bases; nucleotides outside the gene matches: 6. The DNA of the CDR3 is TGCAGTGCTCACAGGGGAACGTACTATGGCTACACCTTC. Translating gives CSAHRGTYYGYTF.

This clonotype was observed many times. A clone one base away is much larger, so this may be a read error. This chain links TRBV6-2 or TRBV6-3 with TRBJ2-2; D might be TRBD2 (6 bases). The CDR3 covers 14 residues. Per the germline V gene, CDR1 is MNHEY and CDR2 is SVGEGT. CDR3 DNA sequence: TGTGCCAGCAGTAGGACGGCGAACACCGGGGGGCTGTTTTTT. It encodes CASSRTANTGGLFF.

This clonotype was detected many times. The CDR3 here is CASNTPRVNMNTEAFF. In nucleotides, the CDR3 is TGTGCCAGCAATACACCTAGGGTGAACATGAACACTGAAGCTTTCTTT. This chain links TRBV6-2 or TRBV6-3 with TRBJ1-1, with D unresolved. The CDR3 is 16 residues long. With 7 bases removed from V and 0 bases from J, the gap between germline ends came to 18 bases. Germline CDR1 reads MNHEY; CDR2 reads SVGEGT.

Many counts were recorded for this clonotype. V is TRBV7-6 and J is TRBJ2-7; TRBD2 matches at 12 bases. J gave up 3 bases and V 5 bases, and 8 bases lay outside the gene matches. Per germline, CDR1 SGHVS and CDR2 FNYEAQ. The CDR3 covers 16 residues. The DNA for the CDR3 is TGTGCCAGCAGCGCCAGACTAGCGGGAGTCAACTACGAGCAGTACTTC. Translation gives CASSARLAGVNYEQYF.

This clonotype was counted at least ten times. This rearrangement joins TRBV28 to TRBJ2-7; no clear D gene. The CDR3 runs to 15 residues. Germline assignment: CDR1 MDHEN and CDR2 SYDVKM. Trimming pared 6 bases from V and 4 bases from J, leaving 19 bases between. The CDR3, as DNA: TGTGCCAGCAGCCGGTGGCGATCCTGGGCTTACGAGCAGTACTTC. This sequence encodes CASSRWRSWAYEQYF.

There are many counts of this clonotype. The V call is TRBV6-2 or TRBV6-3, the J call TRBJ1-1, with D tentatively TRBD1 (6 bases). CDR3 size: 15 residues. Germline V lookup: CDR1 MNHEY, CDR2 SVGEGT. V was cut by 4 bases and J by 0 bases, with 12 bases left in between. The CDR3 DNA sequence: TGTGCCAGCAGTTTAGAATACAGGGTGAACACTGAAGCTTTCTTT. Encoded protein: CASSLEYRVNTEAFF.

This clonotype was seen at least ten times. V is TRBV12-3 or TRBV12-4 and J is TRBJ1-2; D perhaps matches TRBD1 (5 bases). With 5 bases removed from V and 0 bases from J, the gap between germline ends came to 10 bases. This CDR3 region has 14 residues. The DNA of the CDR3 is TGTGCCAGCAGTCGGGACGGATCTAACTATGGCTACACCTTC. It yields the protein CASSRDGSNYGYTF.

The rearrangement joins TRBV6-1 to TRBJ2-5, with 10 bases lining up with TRBD1. The CDR3 loop spans 15 amino acids. V shed 6 bases and J 5 bases; nucleotides not matched to a gene: 9. Germline lookup yields CDR1 MNHNS and CDR2 SASEGT. The chain's CDR3 is CASSPGTGDSETQYF. In DNA form, the CDR3 reads TGTGCCAGCAGCCCCGGGACAGGGGACTCGGAGACCCAGTACTTC.

The chain links TRBV12-3 or TRBV12-4 to TRBJ1-3; D uncertain. This CDR3 contains 14 residues. V was pared by 3 bases and J by 2 bases, with 8 bases between. CDR3 protein: CASSFGPAGNTIYF. The CDR3 coding sequence is TGTGCCAGCAGTTTTGGTCCCGCTGGAAACACCATATATTTT.

This clonotype was counted at least ten times. The CDR3 region has the DNA TGTGCCAGCAGCTTAACGGCGGGAGGGTACACTGAAGCTTTCTTT. Its translation: CASSLTAGGYTEAFF. V is TRBV7-3 and J is TRBJ1-1; D not certain. CDR3 length: 15 residues. V gave up 0 bases and J gave up 3 bases, with 11 bases separating them. Germline CDR1 reads SGHTA; CDR2 reads FQGTGA.

The rearrangement uses TRBV28 and TRBJ1-1; unclear D gene. Germline CDR1 MDHEN, CDR2 SYDVKM. This CDR3 is 15 amino acids long. V was shortened by 3 bases and J by 1 base, with 12 bases between the two germline ends. The CDR3 region is CASSFVLSANTEAFF. CDR3 in DNA: TGTGCCAGCAGTTTCGTATTATCGGCGAACACTGAAGCTTTCTTT.

This clonotype was counted many times. The J gene is TRBJ2-7, the V gene TRBV29-1, with D uncertain. Germline CDR1 SQVTM, CDR2 ANQGSEA. This CDR3 is 12 amino acids long. V was shortened by 1 base and J by 4 bases, with 8 bases between the two germline ends. The CDR3 region is CSVEGELYEQYF. The CDR3 bases are TGCAGCGTTGAAGGGGAACTTTACGAGCAGTACTTC.

This clonotype showed up just a few times. The chain combines TRBV6-1 with TRBJ2-1; tentative D call: TRBD1 (6 bases). The CDR3 runs to 15 residues. V shed 0 bases and J shed 8 bases, with 14 bases lying between them. Germline V gene sequence: CDR1 MNHNS, CDR2 SASEGT. CDR3 loop: CASSEAAAGADEQFF. The DNA for the CDR3 is TGTGCCAGCAGTGAAGCGGCCGCAGGGGCGGATGAGCAGTTCTTC.

Many counts were recorded for this clonotype. The chain uses TRBV29-1 and TRBJ2-2; D is possibly TRBD1 or TRBD2 (5 bases each). There are 15 residues in the CDR3. Germline V gene lookup returns CDR1 SQVTM and CDR2 ANQGSEA. V lost 2 bases and J lost 5, with 15 bases in between. DNA of the CDR3: TGCAGCGTTGAAATGGCGGAGGACATTACCGGGGAGCTGTTTTTT. This encodes CSVEMAEDITGELFF.

This rearrangement joins TRBV27 to TRBJ1-5, with D unclear. Germline CDR1 is MNHEY and CDR2 is SMNVEV (reference sequence). The ends were cut back, 6 bases at V and 3 bases at J, with 18 bases in the middle. The CDR3 consists of 16 residues. This CDR3 is CASSLGSGVNNQPQHF. For the CDR3, the DNA is TGTGCCAGCAGCCTGGGGTCAGGCGTCAACAATCAGCCCCAGCATTTT.

This chain links TRBV6-2 or TRBV6-3 with TRBJ2-7; 14 bases map to TRBD2. Germline V CDR1 and CDR2: MNHEY, SVGEGT. The CDR3 spans 18 residues. The ends lost 7 bases at V and 1 base at J; junction bases unmatched: 12. The DNA for the CDR3 is TGTGCCAGCAACCCCACCCCCCGACTAGCGGGAGGGTCCTACGAGCAGTACTTC. The encoded protein is CASNPTPRLAGGSYEQYF.